Listed below are T cell receptor beta chains from one sample, sequenced in a study of blood T cell repertoires in COVID-19. This table comes from immunoSEQ multiplex PCR, and its TCRdb copy is limited to in-frame clones, with some not included. The sample yields fewer than 110,000 clones, around 87% seen once. Material: peripheral blood. Receptors were obtained from a woman aged 25 to 45 with acute or convalescent COVID-19. The CDR3 runs from the conserved cysteine through the conserved F or W. A D gene is named only where the DNA matches it firmly. Only some rows state a clone size, as once, few, many or a class for expanded clones.

TRBD1,TRBV28,TRBJ1-1,-,TGTGCCAGCAGGCCCTTTCAGGGGGCGATTCGCACTGAAGCTTTCTTT,CASRPFQGAIRTEAFF
TRBD2,TRBV28,TRBJ2-7,-,TGTGCCAGCAAAAGGGGAGGGTACGAGCAGTACTTC,CASKRGGYEQYF
-,TRBV20-1,TRBJ2-3,-,TGCAGTGCTAGTAACAATTGGGCCGCAGATACGCAGTATTTT,CSASNNWAADTQYF
TRBD2,TRBV2,TRBJ2-1,-,TGTGCCAGCAGTGAATTGGGGGGGGCCTACAATGAGCAGTTCTTC,CASSELGGAYNEQFF
TRBD1,TRBV19,TRBJ1-3,-,TGTGCCAGTAGTCTCCGGCCGGGACAGGGGGATAACTCTGGAAACACCATATATTTT,CASSLRPGQGDNSGNTIYF
-,TRBV27,TRBJ2-1,-,TGTGCCAGCAGTTTATTCCCAACAGGGGGGGCCGGTCATGAGCAGTTCTTC,CASSLFPTGGAGHEQFF
-,TRBV28,TRBJ1-5,-,TGTGCCAGCAGTTTATTGCTAACCGATCAGCCCCAGCATTTT,CASSLLLTDQPQHF
TRBD2,TRBV9,TRBJ2-1,-,TGTGCCAGCAGTGCCCTTGGGACTAGCGGGGGGGATGAGCAGTTCTTC,CASSALGTSGGDEQFF
-,TRBV6-6,TRBJ1-6,-,TGTGCCAGCAGTCCTCCCGTCCCCAGTCTCCACTTT,CASSPPVPSLHF
-,TRBV6-5,TRBJ1-1,-,TGTGCCAGCAGTTGGTTTGCAGGGATGGCTGAAGCTTTCTTT,CASSWFAGMAEAFF
TRBD2,TRBV15,TRBJ2-7,-,TGTGCCACCTCGGACACTAGCGGGGACTACGAGCAGTACTTC,CATSDTSGDYEQYF
TRBD1,TRBV28,TRBJ1-2,-,TGTGCCAGCATGAGGACAGGGGGAAACTATGGCTACACCTTC,CASMRTGGNYGYTF
-,TRBV24-1,TRBJ2-6,-,TGTGCCACCAGTGATTTTGCCTCGGGGTACTCTGGGGCCAACGTCCTGACTTTC,CATSDFASGYSGANVLTF
TRBD1,TRBV18,TRBJ1-3,-,TGTGCCAGCTCGTTTACAGGGGACTCTGGAAACACCATATATTTT,CASSFTGDSGNTIYF
-,TRBV5-8,TRBJ2-3,-,TGTGCCAGCAGCCCAGCGACGGGGGACGGTAGCACAGATACGCAGTATTTT,CASSPATGDGSTDTQYF
-,TRBV4-1,TRBJ2-7,-,TGCGCCAGCAGCCAAACAACGACAGTCTCCTACGAGCAGTACTTC,CASSQTTTVSYEQYF
-,TRBV13,TRBJ1-1,-,TGTGCCAGCAGCTTAGGCCGGGGGAACACTGAAGCTTTCTTT,CASSLGRGNTEAFF
-,TRBV5-6,TRBJ1-1,-,TGTGCCAGCAGCTTCTCCCCGGACATCACTGAAGCTTTCTTT,CASSFSPDITEAFF
-,TRBV27,TRBJ1-2,-,TGTGCCAGCAGTTTCTTGGCGGACTATGGCTACACCTTC,CASSFLADYGYTF
-,TRBV6-5,TRBJ1-1,-,TGTGCCACCAAAAAGGGGCCTCCAGGGATGGAAGCTTTCTTT,CATKKGPPGMEAFF
-,TRBV7-8,TRBJ2-3,-,TGTGCCAGCAGCTTAAAACTAGCCAGCACAGATACGCAGTATTTT,CASSLKLASTDTQYF
TRBD1,TRBV9,TRBJ2-3,-,TGTGCCAGCAGCCCTGGACAGGGGTTGGGCACAGATACGCAGTATTTT,CASSPGQGLGTDTQYF
-,TRBV19,TRBJ1-2,-,TGTGCCAGTAGTATCCGGGGCAGGGGATTCTATGGCTACACCTTC,CASSIRGRGFYGYTF
TRBD1,TRBV12-5,TRBJ2-7,-,TGTGCTAGTGGTTTGTCTACCGGGACAGCCTACGAGCAGTACTTC,CASGLSTGTAYEQYF
TRBD2,TRBV18,TRBJ2-7,-,TGTGCCAGCTCCTCATTGCCGGGTAGCGGGCCCTACGAGCAGTACTTC,CASSSLPGSGPYEQYF
-,TRBV4-2,TRBJ1-2,-,TGTGCCAGCACCGTCAGGGAAGGGGATTGGAGTTATGGCTACACCTTC,CASTVREGDWSYGYTF
TRBD2,TRBV10-3,TRBJ2-2,-,TGTGCCATCAGCGAGCGGGGTCAGAACACCGGGGAGCTGTTTTTT,CAISERGQNTGELFF
-,TRBV9,TRBJ1-1,-,TGTGCCAGCAGCGTAGGAGGGAGAGGAACTGAAGCTTTCTTT,CASSVGGRGTEAFF
TRBD2,TRBV28,TRBJ2-7,-,TGTGCCAGCAGTCGACTAGCGGGGATCTCCTACGAGCAGTACTTC,CASSRLAGISYEQYF
TRBD1,TRBV5-1,TRBJ2-3,-,TGCGCCAGCAGCTTGGATCCGAATGACAGGGCCTACACAGATACGCAGTATTTT,CASSLDPNDRAYTDTQYF
-,TRBV13,TRBJ2-7,-,TGTGCCAGCAGCGCAATAGCCTACGAGCAGTACTTC,CASSAIAYEQYF
-,TRBV28,TRBJ1-2,-,TGTGCCAGCACCACTAACACCCCTAAGACAGGATATGGCTACACCTTC,CASTTNTPKTGYGYTF
-,TRBV27,TRBJ1-1,-,TGTGCCAGCAGTTCCAGGGGTACTGAAGCTTTCTTT,CASSSRGTEAFF
TRBD1,TRBV4-1,TRBJ2-3,-,TGCGCCAGCAGCCAGCATGCGGGACAGGGGGACACAGATACGCAGTATTTT,CASSQHAGQGDTDTQYF
TRBD2,TRBV7-9,TRBJ2-3,-,TGTGCCAGCAGCACTAGCGGAAACACAGATACGCAGTATTTT,CASSTSGNTDTQYF
TRBD1,TRBV5-1,TRBJ2-5,-,TGCGCCAGCCTTCGGGACAGGGCGGACGAGACCCAGTACTTC,CASLRDRADETQYF
TRBD2,TRBV30,TRBJ2-3,-,TGTGCCTGGAGCGCGGGGGCAGATACGCAGTATTTT,CAWSAGADTQYF
-,TRBV23-1,TRBJ1-4,once,TGCGCCAGCAGCCCGAAAAAACATAATAATGAAAAACTGTTTTTT,CASSPKKHNNEKLFF
-,TRBV9,TRBJ1-1,-,TGTGCCAGCAGCATGGGGCGGAAGATGAACACTGAAGCTTTCTTT,CASSMGRKMNTEAFF
-,TRBV28,TRBJ1-2,-,TGTGCCAGCAGACAGGGTCCGAAGGGCTACACCTTC,CASRQGPKGYTF
-,TRBV10-3,TRBJ1-6,-,TGTGCCATCAGTGAGGTCGGGGATCCAGGTAATTCACCCCTCCACTTT,CAISEVGDPGNSPLHF
TRBD2,TRBV27,TRBJ2-3,-,TGTGCCAGCAGTGATATCGGGGGGAGCACAGATACGCAGTATTTT,CASSDIGGSTDTQYF
TRBD2,TRBV7-2,TRBJ2-1,-,TGTGCCAGCAGCCTTACAGCGGGGACCTACAATGAGCAGTTCTTC,CASSLTAGTYNEQFF
TRBD1,TRBV27,TRBJ1-4,-,TGTGCCAGCAGTCCCCCGGACAGGGGCGAGCTGTTTTTT,CASSPPDRGELFF
-,TRBV5-6,TRBJ1-1,-,TGTGCCAGCAGCTTTTTAGGTCGGGGGGCGCTGGACACTGAAGCTTTCTTT,CASSFLGRGALDTEAFF
TRBD1,TRBV5-1,TRBJ2-2,-,TGCGCCAGCAGCTTGGGGGACAGCGGTAACACCGGGGAGCTGTTTTTT,CASSLGDSGNTGELFF
-,TRBV6-5,TRBJ1-1,-,TGTGCCAGCAGTCCGAACAGGAACACTGAAGCTTTCTTT,CASSPNRNTEAFF
TRBD1,TRBV7-3,TRBJ2-2,-,TGTGCCAGCAGCTTCCCGACAGGGTTTGGGGACACCGGGGAGCTGTTTTTT,CASSFPTGFGDTGELFF
-,TRBV19,TRBJ1-2,-,TGTGCCAGTAGTATAAACCTATTTAGCTTCGGGAGCTTTGCTAACTATGGCTACACCTTC,CASSINLFSFGSFANYGYTF
TRBD1,TRBV6-5,TRBJ1-3,-,TGTGCCAGCAGATGGACAGGGGCTGGAAACACCATATATTTT,CASRWTGAGNTIYF
-,TRBV24-1,TRBJ2-3,-,TGTGCCACCAGTGATTTGAGACTGAGCACAGATACGCAGTATTTT,CATSDLRLSTDTQYF
-,TRBV5-1,TRBJ2-7,once,TGCGCCAGCAGCTTGGGTCCTTTCTACCGGGACACCCCCTACGAGCAGTACTTC,CASSLGPFYRDTPYEQYF
-,TRBV30,TRBJ1-5,-,TGTGCCTGGAGTGCAGGAGGGAATCAGCCCCAGCATTTT,CAWSAGGNQPQHF
-,TRBV7-3,TRBJ1-2,-,TGTGCCAGCAGTCCGGACAGCGGCTATGGCTACACCTTC,CASSPDSGYGYTF
-,TRBV7-9,TRBJ1-1,-,TGTGCCAGCAGCGCGATGACACAGAACACTGAAGCTTTCTTT,CASSAMTQNTEAFF
TRBD1,TRBV7-8,TRBJ1-2,-,TGTGCCAGCAGCCAATCCGGGACAGGGATAAACTATGGCTACACCTTC,CASSQSGTGINYGYTF
TRBD1,TRBV4-1,TRBJ1-1,-,TGCGCCAGCAGCCAATCGCAGGGGGCCCGGAACACTGAAGCTTTCTTT,CASSQSQGARNTEAFF